This T cell receptor (beta chain) was captured by sequencing in a study of shared clonotypes between healthy human individuals. Study-wide results and caveats: On the whole, naive subsets had larger estimated richness than memory subsets had.

This CDR3 comprises 14 residues. Germline trimming cut 1 base from V and 5 bases from J; bases unmatched to any gene: 4. Germline V CDR1 and CDR2: LNHDA, SQIVND (reference sequence). On this clone: Its antigen is unknown.

Researchers partitioned CD4+ cells into CD45RA+ naive and CD45RA-negative memory subsets. Genomic DNA of each subset was evenly split across several immunoSEQ plates. Source study methods: Filtering differed, since immunoSEQ gave only junction sequences and no quality scores. Libraries were prepared by immunoSEQ multiplex PCR; TCRdb keeps only in-frame clonotypes and omits some of them. The DNA was the basis for D and trimming; V, J and clone size are from that table. The sample includes roughly 1,500,000 clones, 98% to 99% of them seen just once. This rearrangement joins TRBV19 to TRBJ1-2; 7 bases line up with TRBD1. The receptor's source is a man younger than 40 in good health. Material for sequencing was naive CD4+ T cells sorted from blood. The subset here: CD45RA+ positively selected. The CDR3 loop is CASSIAGQIYGYTF. In DNA, the CDR3 is TGTGCCAGTAGTATAGCGGGACAGATTTATGGCTACACCTTC.